The 8 T cell receptor beta chains in this list originate from one sample, sequenced in a study of blood T cell repertoires in COVID-19. Here immunoSEQ multiplex PCR was the method, and the copy in TCRdb shows in-frame clones only, minus some. Altogether about 140,000 clones are present, roughly four fifths being singletons, with the ten largest covering under 9.5%. Sample: peripheral blood. Source of these receptors: a woman of 80 years or more in a cohort sampled during active or convalescent COVID-19.

CDR3 in DNA: TGTGCCAGCAGTACCATCCCGGGACATACGGGTGGCTACACCTTC. This translates into CASSTIPGHTGGYTF. V is TRBV6-5 and J is TRBJ1-2; D is possibly TRBD1 (6 bases). CDR1 and CDR2 (germline): MNHEY, SVGAGI. CDR3 size: 15 residues. The V end lost 5 bases, the J end lost 7 bases, and 20 bases lay between the germline ends.

The genes are TRBV7-8 and TRBJ1-2; D is uncertain. This CDR3 has 14 residues. The V end was cut by 1 base, the J end by 0 bases, with 6 bases between. Germline V gives CDR1 SGHVS, CDR2 FQNEAQ. The CDR3 loop is CASSLERANYGYTF. CDR3 sequence (DNA): TGTGCCAGCAGCTTAGAACGGGCTAACTATGGCTACACCTTC.

The chain is built from TRBV28 and TRBJ1-1; 7 bases match TRBD1. Germline CDR1 MDHEN, CDR2 SYDVKM. Trimming removed 7 bases from V and 2 bases from J; junction bases left unmatched: 4. This CDR3 contains 13 residues. Here the CDR3 DNA reads TGTGCCAGCATGACAGGGTTTAACACTGAAGCTTTCTTT. Translating gives CASMTGFNTEAFF.

The V and J genes are TRBV6-2 or TRBV6-3 and TRBJ2-5; D possibly corresponds to TRBD1 (6 bases). The CDR3 has 14 residues. Trimming took 2 bases from V and 5 from J, leaving 12 bases between them. CDR1 MNHEY and CDR2 SVGEGT come from the germline V gene. The CDR3 reads CASSYVGGLETQYF. The CDR3 nucleotides read TGTGCCAGCAGTTACGTTGGGGGCCTCGAGACCCAGTACTTC.

CDR3 in amino acids: CASSPPYLGQANTGELFF. Here the CDR3 DNA reads TGTGCCAGCTCACCACCGTATCTGGGACAGGCGAACACCGGGGAGCTGTTTTTT. The V call is TRBV18, the J call TRBJ2-2, with 8 bases fitting TRBD1. The CDR3 covers 18 residues. Germline V gene sequence: CDR1 KGHSH, CDR2 LQKENI. The J segment lost 0 bases and the V segment lost 0 bases, leaving 6 bases of the junction unmatched.

The chain joins TRBV10-3 to TRBJ1-1, with D tentatively TRBD1 (6 bases). V was clipped by 6 bases and J by 10 bases, with 18 bases between them. The CDR3 sequence is 13 residues long. CDR1 and CDR2 (germline): ENHRY, SYGVKD. This CDR3 is CAISPSGAGGAFF. In nucleotides, the CDR3 is TGTGCCATCAGCCCCTCGGGGGCGGGAGGAGCTTTCTTT.

The chain joins TRBV6-6 to TRBJ1-5; D gene ambiguous. Per the germline V gene, CDR1 is MNHNY and CDR2 is SVGAGI (reference sequence). CDR3 length: 14 residues. V was shortened by 6 bases and J by 3 bases, with 12 bases between the two germline ends. CDR3 region: CASRSQALNQPQHF. The CDR3 nucleotides read TGTGCCAGCAGGTCGCAGGCCCTCAATCAGCCCCAGCATTTT.

The table lists this clone with a few counts. The chain has TRBV18 and TRBJ1-1; the D is unclear. CDR1 and CDR2 (germline): KGHSH, LQKENI. Between the trimmed V and J ends, which lost 4 bases and 0 bases, there was a span of 6 bases. The CDR3 has 13 amino acids. CDR3 bases: TGTGCCAGCTCACGTGCGTTGAACACTGAAGCTTTCTTT. Encoded protein: CASSRALNTEAFF.